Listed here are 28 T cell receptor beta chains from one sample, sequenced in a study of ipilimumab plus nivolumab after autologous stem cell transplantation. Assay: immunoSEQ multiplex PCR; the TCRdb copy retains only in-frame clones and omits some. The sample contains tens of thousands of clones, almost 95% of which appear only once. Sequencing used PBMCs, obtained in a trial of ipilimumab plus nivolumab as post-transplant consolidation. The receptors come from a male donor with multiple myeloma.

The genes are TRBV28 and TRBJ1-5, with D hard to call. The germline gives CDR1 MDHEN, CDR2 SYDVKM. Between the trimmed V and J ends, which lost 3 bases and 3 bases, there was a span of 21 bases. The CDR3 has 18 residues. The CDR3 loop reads CASSFPSVRRPTNQPQHF. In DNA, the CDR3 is TGTGCCAGCAGTTTTCCATCGGTGCGCAGGCCCACCAATCAGCCCCAGCATTTT.

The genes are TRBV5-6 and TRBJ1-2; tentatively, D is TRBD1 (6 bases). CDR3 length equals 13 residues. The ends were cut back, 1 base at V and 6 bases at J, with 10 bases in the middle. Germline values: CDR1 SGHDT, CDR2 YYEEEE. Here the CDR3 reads CASSLLAGDGYTF. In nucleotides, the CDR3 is TGTGCCAGCAGCTTGTTGGCAGGGGATGGCTACACCTTC.

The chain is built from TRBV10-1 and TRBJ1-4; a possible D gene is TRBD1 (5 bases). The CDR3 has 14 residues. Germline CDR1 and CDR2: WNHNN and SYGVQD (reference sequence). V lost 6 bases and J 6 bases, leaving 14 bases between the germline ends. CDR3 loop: CASRRGGRDEKLFF. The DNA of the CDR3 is TGCGCCAGCAGGCGGGGGGGTAGGGATGAAAAACTGTTTTTT.

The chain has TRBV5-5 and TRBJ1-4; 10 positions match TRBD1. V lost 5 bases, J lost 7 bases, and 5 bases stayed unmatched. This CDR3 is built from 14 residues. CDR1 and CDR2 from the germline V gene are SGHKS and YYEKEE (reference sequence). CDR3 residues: CASRSGTGVEKLFF. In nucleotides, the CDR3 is TGTGCCAGCAGATCCGGGACAGGGGTTGAAAAACTGTTTTTT.

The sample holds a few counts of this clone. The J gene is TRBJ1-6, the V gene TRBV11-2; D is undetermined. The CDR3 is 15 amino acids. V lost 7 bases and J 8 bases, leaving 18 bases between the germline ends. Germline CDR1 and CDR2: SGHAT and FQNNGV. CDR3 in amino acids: CASTLGRGLDSPLHF. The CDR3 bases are TGTGCCAGCACCCTCGGAAGAGGTCTAGATTCACCCCTCCACTTT.

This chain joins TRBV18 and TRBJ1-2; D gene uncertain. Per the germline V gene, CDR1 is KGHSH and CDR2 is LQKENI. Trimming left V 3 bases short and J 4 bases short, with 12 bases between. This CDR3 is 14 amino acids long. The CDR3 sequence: CASSPGFEPYGYTF. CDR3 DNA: TGTGCCAGCTCACCCGGGTTTGAGCCCTATGGCTACACCTTC.

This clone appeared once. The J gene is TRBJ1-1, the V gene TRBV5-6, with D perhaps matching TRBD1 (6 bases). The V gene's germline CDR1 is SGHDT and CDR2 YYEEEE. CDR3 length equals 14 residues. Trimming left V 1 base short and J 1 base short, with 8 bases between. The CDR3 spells CASSLLGGNTEAFF. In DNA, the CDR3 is TGTGCCAGCAGCTTGTTAGGGGGGAACACTGAAGCTTTCTTT.

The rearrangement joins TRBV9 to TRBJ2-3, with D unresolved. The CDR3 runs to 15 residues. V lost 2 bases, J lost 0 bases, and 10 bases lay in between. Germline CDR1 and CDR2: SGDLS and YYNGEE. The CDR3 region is CASSVDPRSTDTQYF. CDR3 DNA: TGTGCCAGCAGCGTCGACCCCAGGAGCACAGATACGCAGTATTTT.

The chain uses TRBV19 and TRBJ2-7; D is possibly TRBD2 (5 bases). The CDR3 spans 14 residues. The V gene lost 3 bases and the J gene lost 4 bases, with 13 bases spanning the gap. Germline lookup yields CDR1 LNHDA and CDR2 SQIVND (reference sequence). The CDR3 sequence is CASSMGTGFYEQYF. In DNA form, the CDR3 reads TGTGCCAGTAGTATGGGAACGGGGTTTTACGAGCAGTACTTC. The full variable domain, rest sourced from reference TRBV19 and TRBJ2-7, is DGGITQSPKYLFRKEGQNVTLSCEQNLNHDAMYWYRQDPGQGLRLIYYSQIVNDFQKGDIAEGYSVSREKKESFPLTVTSAQKNPTAFYLCASSMGTGFYEQYFGPGTRLTVT.

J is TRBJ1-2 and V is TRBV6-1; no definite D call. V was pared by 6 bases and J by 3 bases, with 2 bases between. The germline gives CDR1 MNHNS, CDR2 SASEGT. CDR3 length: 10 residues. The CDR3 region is CASSYYGYTF. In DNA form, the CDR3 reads TGTGCCAGCAGCTACTATGGCTACACCTTC.

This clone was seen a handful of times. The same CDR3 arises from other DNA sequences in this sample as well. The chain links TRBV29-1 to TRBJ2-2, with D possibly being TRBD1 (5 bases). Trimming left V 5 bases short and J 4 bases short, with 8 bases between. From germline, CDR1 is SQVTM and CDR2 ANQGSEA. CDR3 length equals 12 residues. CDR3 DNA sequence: TGCAGCGTTCCGCAGGGCACCGGGGAGCTGTTTTTT. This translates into CSVPQGTGELFF.

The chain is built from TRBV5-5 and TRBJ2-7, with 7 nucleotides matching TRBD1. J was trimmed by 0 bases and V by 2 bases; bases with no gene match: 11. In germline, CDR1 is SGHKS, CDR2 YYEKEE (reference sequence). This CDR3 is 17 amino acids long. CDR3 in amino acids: CASSFGTVSYSSYEQYF. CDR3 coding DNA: TGTGCCAGCAGCTTCGGGACAGTTTCCTATAGCTCCTACGAGCAGTACTTC.

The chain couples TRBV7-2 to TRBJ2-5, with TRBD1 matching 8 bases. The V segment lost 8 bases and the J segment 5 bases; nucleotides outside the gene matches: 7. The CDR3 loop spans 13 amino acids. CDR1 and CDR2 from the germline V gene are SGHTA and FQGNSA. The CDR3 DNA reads TGTGCCAGCGCCGGACAGGGTACGGAGACCCAGTACTTC. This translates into CASAGQGTETQYF.

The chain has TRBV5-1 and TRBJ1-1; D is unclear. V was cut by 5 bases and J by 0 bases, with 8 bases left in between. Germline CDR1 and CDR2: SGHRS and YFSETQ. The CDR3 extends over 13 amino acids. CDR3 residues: CASRLGMNTEAFF. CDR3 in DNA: TGCGCCAGCAGGCTGGGGATGAACACTGAAGCTTTCTTT.

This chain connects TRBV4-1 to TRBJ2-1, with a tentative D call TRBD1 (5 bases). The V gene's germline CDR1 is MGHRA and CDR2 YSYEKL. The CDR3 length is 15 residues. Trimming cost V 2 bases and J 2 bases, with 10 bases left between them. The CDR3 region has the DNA TGCGCCAGCAGCCAAATAAGGGGTACCTACAATGAGCAGTTCTTC. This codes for CASSQIRGTYNEQFF.

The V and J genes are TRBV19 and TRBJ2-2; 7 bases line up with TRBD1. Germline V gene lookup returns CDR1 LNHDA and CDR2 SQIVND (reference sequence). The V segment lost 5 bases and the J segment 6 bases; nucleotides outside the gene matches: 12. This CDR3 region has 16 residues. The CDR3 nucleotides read TGTGCCAGTAGTCAACGACAGGGAATCGCCCCCGGGGAGCTGTTTTTT. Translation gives CASSQRQGIAPGELFF.

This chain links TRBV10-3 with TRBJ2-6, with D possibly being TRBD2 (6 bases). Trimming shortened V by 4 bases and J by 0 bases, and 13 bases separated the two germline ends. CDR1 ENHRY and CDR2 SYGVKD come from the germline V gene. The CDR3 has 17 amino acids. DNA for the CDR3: TGTGCCATCAGTGGCGGGACGAAAGACTCTGGGGCCAACGTCCTGACTTTC. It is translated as CAISGGTKDSGANVLTF.

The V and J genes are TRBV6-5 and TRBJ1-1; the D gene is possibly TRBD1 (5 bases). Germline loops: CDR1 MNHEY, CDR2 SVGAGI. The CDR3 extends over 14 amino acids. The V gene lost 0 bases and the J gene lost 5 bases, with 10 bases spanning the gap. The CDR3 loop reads CASSYSGQKTEAFF. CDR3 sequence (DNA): TGTGCCAGCAGTTACTCGGGGCAGAAGACTGAAGCTTTCTTT.

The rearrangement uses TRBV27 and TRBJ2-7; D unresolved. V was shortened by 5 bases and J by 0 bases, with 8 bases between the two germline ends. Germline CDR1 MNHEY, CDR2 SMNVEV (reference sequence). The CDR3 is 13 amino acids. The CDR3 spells CASSTVNSYEQYF. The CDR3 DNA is TGTGCCAGCAGTACAGTTAACTCCTACGAGCAGTACTTC.

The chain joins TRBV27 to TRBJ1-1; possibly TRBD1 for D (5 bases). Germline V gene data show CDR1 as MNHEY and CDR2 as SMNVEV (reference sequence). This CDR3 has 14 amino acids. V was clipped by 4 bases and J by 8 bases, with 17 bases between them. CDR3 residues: CASSSARATSEAFF. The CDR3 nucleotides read TGTGCCAGCAGTTCGGCCAGGGCTACTTCCGAAGCTTTCTTT.

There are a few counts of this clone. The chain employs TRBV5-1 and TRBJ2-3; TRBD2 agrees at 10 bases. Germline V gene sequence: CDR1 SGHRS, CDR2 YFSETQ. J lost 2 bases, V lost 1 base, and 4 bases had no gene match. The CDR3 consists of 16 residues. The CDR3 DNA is TGCGCCAGCAGCTTGAGTAGCGGGGGGTACACAGATACGCAGTATTTT. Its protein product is CASSLSSGGYTDTQYF.

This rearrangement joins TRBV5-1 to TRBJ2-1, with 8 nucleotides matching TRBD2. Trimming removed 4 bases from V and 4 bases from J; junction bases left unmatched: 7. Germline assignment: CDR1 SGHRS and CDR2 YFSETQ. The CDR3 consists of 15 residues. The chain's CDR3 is CASSPSGGPYNEQFF. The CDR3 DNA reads TGCGCCAGCAGCCCGTCGGGGGGGCCATACAATGAGCAGTTCTTC.

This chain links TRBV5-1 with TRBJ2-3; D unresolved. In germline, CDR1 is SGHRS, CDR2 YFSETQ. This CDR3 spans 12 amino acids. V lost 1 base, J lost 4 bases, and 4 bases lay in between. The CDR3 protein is CASSLISDTQYF. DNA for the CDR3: TGCGCCAGCAGCTTGATTTCAGATACGCAGTATTTT.

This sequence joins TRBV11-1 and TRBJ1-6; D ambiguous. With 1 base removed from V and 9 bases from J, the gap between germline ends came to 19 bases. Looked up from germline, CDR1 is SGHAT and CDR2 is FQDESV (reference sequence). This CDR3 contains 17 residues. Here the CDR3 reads CASSLEPGPSAGSPLHF. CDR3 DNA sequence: TGTGCCAGCAGCTTAGAGCCGGGCCCTTCGGCGGGTTCACCCCTCCACTTT.

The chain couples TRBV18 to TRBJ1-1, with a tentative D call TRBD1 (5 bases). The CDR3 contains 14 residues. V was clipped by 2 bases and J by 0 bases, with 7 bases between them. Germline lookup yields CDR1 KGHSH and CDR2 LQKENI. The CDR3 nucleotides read TGTGCCAGCTCACCAACAGGATTGAACACTGAAGCTTTCTTT. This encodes CASSPTGLNTEAFF.

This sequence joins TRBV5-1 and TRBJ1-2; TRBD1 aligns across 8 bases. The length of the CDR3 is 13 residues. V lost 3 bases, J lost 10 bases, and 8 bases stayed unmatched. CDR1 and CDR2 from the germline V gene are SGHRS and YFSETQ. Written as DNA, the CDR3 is TGCGCCAGCAGCTCGGACAGGGCGTCGGTCTACACCTTC. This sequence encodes CASSSDRASVYTF.

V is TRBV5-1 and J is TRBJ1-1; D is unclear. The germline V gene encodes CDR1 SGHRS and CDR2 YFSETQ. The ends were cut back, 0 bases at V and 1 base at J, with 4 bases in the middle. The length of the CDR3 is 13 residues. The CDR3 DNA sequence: TGCGCCAGCAGCTTGGAGCCGAACACTGAAGCTTTCTTT. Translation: CASSLEPNTEAFF.

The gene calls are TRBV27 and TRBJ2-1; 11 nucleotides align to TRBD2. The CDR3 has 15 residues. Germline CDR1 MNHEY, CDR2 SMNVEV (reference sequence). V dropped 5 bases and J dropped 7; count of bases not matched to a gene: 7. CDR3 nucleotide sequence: TGTGCCAGCAGTCAGCCCGGGACTAGCGGTAATGAGCAGTTCTTC. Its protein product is CASSQPGTSGNEQFF.